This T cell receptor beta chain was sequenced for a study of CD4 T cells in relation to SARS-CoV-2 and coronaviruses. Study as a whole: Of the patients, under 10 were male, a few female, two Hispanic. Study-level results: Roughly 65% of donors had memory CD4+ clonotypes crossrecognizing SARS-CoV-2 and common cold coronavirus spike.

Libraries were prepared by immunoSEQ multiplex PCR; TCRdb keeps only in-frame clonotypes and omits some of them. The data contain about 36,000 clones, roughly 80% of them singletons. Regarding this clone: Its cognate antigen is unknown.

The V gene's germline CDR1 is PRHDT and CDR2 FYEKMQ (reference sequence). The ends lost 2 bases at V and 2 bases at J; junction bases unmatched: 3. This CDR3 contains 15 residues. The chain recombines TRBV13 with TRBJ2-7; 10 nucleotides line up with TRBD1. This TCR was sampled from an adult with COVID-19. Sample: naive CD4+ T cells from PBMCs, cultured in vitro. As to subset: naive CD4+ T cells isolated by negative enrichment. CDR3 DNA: TGTGCCAGCAGCTTAAGACAGGGGGCAACCTACGAGCAGTACTTC. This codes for CASSLRQGATYEQYF.